The text below deals with one T cell receptor (beta chain). CDR1 MNHNS and CDR2 SASEGT come from the germline V gene. Trimming cost V 7 bases and J 4 bases; bases outside gene matches: 8. The CDR3 contains 14 residues. These data come from a study of shared clonotypes between healthy human individuals. Clones were read by immunoSEQ multiplex PCR, and TCRdb kept only the in-frame ones, dropping some. The data show about 1.1 million clones, with 75% to 80% seen just once and 0.4% to 0.55% held by the top ten. Sequencing was performed on memory CD4+ T cells from PBMCs. Subset defined: CD45RA-negative fraction. This clonotype was obtained from a man between 18 and 29 years old in good health. Some clones in this sample may be carry-over from other donors' samples. J is TRBJ2-7 and V is TRBV6-1, with 9 nucleotides matching TRBD1. The CDR3 loop reads CASTLGTGIYEQYF. CDR3 DNA sequence: TGTGCCAGCACGCTGGGGACAGGGATTTACGAGCAGTACTTC.